This T cell receptor beta chain was captured in a study of response to subunit inactivated influenza vaccine. Details on this clonotype: What it binds is unknown.

The length of the CDR3 is 16 residues. The germline gives CDR1 LNHDA, CDR2 SQIVND (reference sequence). V was clipped by 4 bases and J by 0 bases; unmatched bases: 6. From the RT-PCR reads, TCRdb called clonotypes with MiXCR, one entry per CDR3 protein. This repertoire shows about 240,000 distinct CDR3 sequences, over 9% found once; its top ten account for approximately 8.3%. Findings and limits, study-wide: It was suggested by the authors that few new T cells are recruited by each seasonal influenza vaccination.

The TCR originated in a man between 45 and 60 years old who received an inactivated influenza vaccine. The specimen was non-naive T cells sorted from PBMCs, collected 14 to 15 days before vaccination. The gene calls are TRBV19 and TRBJ2-4; 7 bases are shared with TRBD1. CDR3 sequence: CASSTRQGIAKNIQYF. The CDR3, as DNA: TGTGCCAGTAGTACAAGACAGGGAATAGCCAAAAACATTCAGTACTTC.